This T cell receptor (beta chain) was captured by sequencing in a study of T-cell reconstitution after alpha-beta-depleted transplantation in children. Preparing the TCRbeta library involved the use of unique molecular identifiers. Via MiXCR, TCRdb re-called the PCR reads, giving one row per CDR3 protein. Among about 540,000 distinct CDR3 sequences, roughly 18% were seen once, and the ten largest hold 3% to 4%. V gave up 5 bases and J gave up 8 bases; unmatched junction bases: 15. The CDR3 sequence is 17 residues long. Germline assignment: CDR1 MNHEY and CDR2 SMNVEV (reference sequence). The source material was PBMCs from the stem cell graft donor, sampled from the stem cell graft. The clonotype was recovered from a human donor who donated a stem cell graft to a child with acute lymphoblastic leukemia. V gene TRBV27 combines with J gene TRBJ2-1; 10 bases align to TRBD2. The CDR3 here is CASSPGVGLAGVYEQFF. Here the CDR3 DNA reads TGTGCCAGCAGTCCAGGGGTTGGGCTAGCGGGAGTATATGAGCAGTTCTTC.